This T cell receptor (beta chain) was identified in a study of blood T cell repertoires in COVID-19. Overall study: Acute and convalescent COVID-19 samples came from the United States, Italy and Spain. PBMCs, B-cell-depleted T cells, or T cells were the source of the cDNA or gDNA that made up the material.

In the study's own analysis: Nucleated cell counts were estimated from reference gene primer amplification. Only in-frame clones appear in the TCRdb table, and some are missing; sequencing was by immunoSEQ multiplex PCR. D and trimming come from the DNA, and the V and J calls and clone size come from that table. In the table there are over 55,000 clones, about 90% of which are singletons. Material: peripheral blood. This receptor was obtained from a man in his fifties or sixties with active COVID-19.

The CDR3 region is CASSLGVSGDVEAFF. In nucleotides, the CDR3 is TGTGCCAGCAGCTTGGGAGTCTCAGGCGACGTTGAAGCTTTCTTT. This chain uses TRBV5-6 with TRBJ1-1; D is ambiguous. Looked up from germline, CDR1 is SGHDT and CDR2 is YYEEEE. The CDR3 has 15 amino acids. V gave up 0 bases and J gave up 7 bases, with 16 bases separating them.